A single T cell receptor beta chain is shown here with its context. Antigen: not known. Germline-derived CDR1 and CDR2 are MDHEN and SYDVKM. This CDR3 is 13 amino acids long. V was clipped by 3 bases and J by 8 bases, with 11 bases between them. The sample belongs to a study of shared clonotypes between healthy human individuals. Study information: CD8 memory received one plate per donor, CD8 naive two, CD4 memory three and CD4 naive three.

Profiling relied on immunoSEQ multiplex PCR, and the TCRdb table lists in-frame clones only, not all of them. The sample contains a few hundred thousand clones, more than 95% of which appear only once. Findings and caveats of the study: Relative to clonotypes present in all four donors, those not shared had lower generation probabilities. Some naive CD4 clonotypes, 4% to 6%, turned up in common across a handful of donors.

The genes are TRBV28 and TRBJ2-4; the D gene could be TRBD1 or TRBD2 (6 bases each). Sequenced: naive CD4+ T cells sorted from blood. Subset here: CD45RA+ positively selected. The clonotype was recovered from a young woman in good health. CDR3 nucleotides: TGTGCCAGCAGTTTGGGGGGCAGGGACATTCAGTACTTC. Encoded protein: CASSLGGRDIQYF.